A selection of T cell receptor beta chains follows, all from one sample in a study of blood T cell repertoires in COVID-19. TCRdb keeps only in-frame clones here, not all; method: immunoSEQ multiplex PCR. The sample has about 210,000 clones, roughly nine tenths seen once. Sequenced material: peripheral blood. All receptors derive from a woman aged 70-85 years with acute or convalescent COVID-19. Both conserved end residues are part of each CDR3.

j_call | v_call | cdr3_aa
TRBJ2-1 | TRBV6-2/TRBV6-3 | CASSYSGGSAKNEQFF
TRBJ1-1 | TRBV25-1 | CASSAALGRNTEAFF
TRBJ2-7 | TRBV6-1 | CASSEAGLGSYEQYF
TRBJ2-7 | TRBV5-6 | CASSFNRGREQYF
TRBJ2-1 | TRBV10-3 | CAIRGVGEQFF
TRBJ2-7 | TRBV7-8 | CASSSYRGYNEQYF
TRBJ2-2 | TRBV7-6 | CASSLVATGELFF
TRBJ1-5 | TRBV19 | CASSGTGVQPQHF
TRBJ2-5 | TRBV5-5 | CASSLRETQYF
TRBJ1-5 | TRBV7-8 | CASSQGAGQPQHF
TRBJ2-3 | TRBV29-1 | CSAEASGRGTDTQYF
TRBJ1-1 | TRBV4-1 | CASSQDREGTEAFF
TRBJ2-3 | TRBV2 | CASSYGTGGMDTQYF
TRBJ1-4 | TRBV28 | CASSLGALGEKLFF
TRBJ1-4 | TRBV7-6 | CASSGQGTGNEKLFF
TRBJ2-2 | TRBV12-3/TRBV12-4 | CASRLHPTGELFF
TRBJ1-4 | TRBV5-6 | CASSAGVLFNEKLFF
TRBJ1-2 | TRBV5-1 | CASSGGTGSGYTF
TRBJ2-3 | TRBV12-3/TRBV12-4 | CASTAGPPDTQYF
TRBJ2-2 | TRBV15 | CATSRDLPGNTGELFF
TRBJ2-7 | TRBV2 | CASSVGLAGSSYEQYF
TRBJ2-2 | TRBV28 | CASSLRQYTGELFF
TRBJ1-1 | TRBV11-2 | CASSLEGARNTEAFF
TRBJ1-6 | TRBV12-5 | CASGGSGTGVGTYNSPLHF
TRBJ2-5 | TRBV2 | CASSRQGSGTGETQYF
TRBJ2-1 | TRBV24-1 | CATSGTGQGYNEQFF
TRBJ2-2 | TRBV10-3 | CAITTGDHGELFF
TRBJ2-1 | TRBV7-2 | CASSPRGSYNEQFF
TRBJ2-5 | TRBV4-3 | CASSQDGARQTQYF
TRBJ2-7 | TRBV10-3 | CAISDLRGGPSEQYF
TRBJ1-6 | TRBV5-1 | CASSAGTGGPALHF
TRBJ1-3 | TRBV3-1/TRBV3-2 | CASSQTVLSGNTIYF
TRBJ1-5 | TRBV11-2 | CASSTDSSNQPQHF
TRBJ2-3 | TRBV5-4 | CASSLRQGRTDTQYF
TRBJ2-7 | TRBV19 | CASSQYPGAYEQYF
TRBJ2-2 | TRBV5-5 | CASSLGGTGGITGELFF
TRBJ1-2 | TRBV7-9 | CASSLGTGGAGYGYTF
TRBJ1-5 | TRBV7-8 | CASRRNPGQGRKGDQPQHF
TRBJ1-5 | TRBV13 | CASSSRVRNQPQHF
TRBJ1-1 | TRBV7-2 | CASSLSWGGTEAFF
TRBJ2-6 | TRBV5-4 | CASSSQMGLGANVLTF
TRBJ1-1 | TRBV29-1 | CSAKSGYTEAFF